One and the same sample provided the 27 T cell receptor beta chains below, sequenced in a study of blood T cell repertoires in COVID-19. Profiled with immunoSEQ multiplex PCR; TCRdb holds only in-frame clones, not every one. The sample shows 80,000 to 90,000 clones, 80% to 90% of them seen only once. The sample was peripheral blood. The receptors here all came from a man older than 75 with active or convalescent COVID-19.

The chain recombines TRBV19 with TRBJ2-5, with 9 bases aligning to TRBD2. This CDR3 is 15 amino acids long. Germline V gene data show CDR1 as LNHDA and CDR2 as SQIVND (reference sequence). Trimming at V came to 2 bases and at J to 5 bases, leaving 6 bases not matched to a gene. The CDR3: CASSIKSSGTETQYF. The CDR3 DNA sequence: TGTGCCAGTAGTATAAAGTCTAGCGGGACGGAGACCCAGTACTTC.

This chain links TRBV5-1 with TRBJ2-3; 7 bases are a match to TRBD1. The V gene's germline CDR1 is SGHRS and CDR2 YFSETQ. Germline trimming cut 2 bases from V and 0 bases from J; bases unmatched to any gene: 3. The CDR3 runs to 15 residues. Here the CDR3 reads CASSFGTASTDTQYF. The CDR3 DNA follows: TGCGCCAGCAGCTTCGGGACAGCTAGCACAGATACGCAGTATTTT. The full variable domain, its missing parts supplied by reference TRBV5-1 and TRBJ2-3, is KAGVTQTPRYLIKTRGQQVTLSCSPISGHRSVSWYQQTPGQGLQFLFEYFSETQRNKGNFPGRFSGRQFSNSRSEMNVSTLELGDSALYLCASSFGTASTDTQYFGPGTRLTVL.

The chain links TRBV7-2 to TRBJ2-1; TRBD2 aligns across 7 bases. This CDR3 has 16 amino acids. V lost 2 bases and J lost 0; bases outside the gene matches: 4. Per germline, CDR1 SGHTA and CDR2 FQGNSA. CDR3 nucleotide sequence: TGTGCCAGCAGCTTACTGGGGAGGGCCTCCTACAATGAGCAGTTCTTC. Protein product: CASSLLGRASYNEQFF.

V gene TRBV7-2 combines with J gene TRBJ2-1; the match to TRBD2 covers 7 bases. Germline loops: CDR1 SGHTA, CDR2 FQGNSA. J lost 3 bases, V lost 3 bases, and 2 bases had no gene match. CDR3 length: 14 amino acids. Here the CDR3 reads CASSLSGVYNEQFF. In DNA form, the CDR3 reads TGTGCCAGCAGCTTGAGCGGGGTCTACAATGAGCAGTTCTTC. Using reference TRBV7-2 and TRBJ2-1 for the parts outside the CDR3, the full variable domain is GAGVSQSPSNKVTEKGKDVELRCDPISGHTALYWYRQSLGQGLEFLIYFQGNSAPDKSGLPSDRFSAERTGGSVSTLTIQRTQQEDSAVYLCASSLSGVYNEQFFGPGTRLTVL.

The chain recombines TRBV5-6 with TRBJ1-5; D gene unclear. The V and J ends lost 3 bases and 3 bases respectively, with 16 bases between them. The CDR3 is 16 amino acids. Looked up from germline, CDR1 is SGHDT and CDR2 is YYEEEE. DNA for the CDR3: TGTGCCAGCAGCTCCCGAGGGCAGCCATTCAATCAGCCCCAGCATTTT. The encoded protein is CASSSRGQPFNQPQHF. The whole variable domain, filled in from reference TRBV5-6 and TRBJ1-5, reads DAGVTQSPTHLIKTRGQQVTLRCSPKSGHDTVSWYQQALGQGPQFIFQYYEEEERQRGNFPDRFSGHQFPNYSSELNVNALLLGDSALYLCASSSRGQPFNQPQHFGDGTRLSIL.

This chain connects TRBV19 to TRBJ1-6; a weak D match, TRBD1 (6 bases). The CDR3 extends over 13 amino acids. Germline CDR1 is LNHDA and CDR2 is SQIVND (reference sequence). V was trimmed by 5 bases and J by 14 bases, leaving 16 bases between them. The CDR3 sequence is CASSVGQPAALHF. DNA of the CDR3: TGTGCCAGTAGTGTTGGACAGCCTGCCGCCCTCCACTTT.

The chain combines TRBV27 with TRBJ2-7, with a possible D match to TRBD1 (6 bases). Germline values: CDR1 MNHEY, CDR2 SMNVEV (reference sequence). The CDR3 spans 13 residues. Trimming removed 3 bases at V and 2 bases at J, with 8 bases between. The CDR3 DNA is TGTGCCAGCAGTTTCAAGGGGGCCTACGAGCAGTACTTC. Protein sequence: CASSFKGAYEQYF.

The gene calls are TRBV19 and TRBJ2-1, with 7 positions matching TRBD1. With V trimmed by 6 bases and J by 1 base, 3 bases remained unmatched. This CDR3 is 14 amino acids long. In germline, CDR1 is LNHDA, CDR2 SQIVND (reference sequence). The CDR3: CASRTGASYNEQFF. The CDR3 DNA follows: TGTGCCAGTAGAACAGGGGCGTCCTACAATGAGCAGTTCTTC.

The V gene is TRBV18, the J gene TRBJ2-7; 14 positions match TRBD2. The trim removed 1 base at V and 7 bases at J, leaving 6 bases unmatched. The length of the CDR3 is 16 residues. CDR1 and CDR2 (germline): KGHSH, LQKENI. The CDR3, as DNA: TGTGCCAGCTCACCACTCTTGGGGACTAGCGGGAGTGAGCAGTACTTC. Protein: CASSPLLGTSGSEQYF.

CDR3 region: CASSLWASGIYEQYF. In DNA form, the CDR3 reads TGTGCCAGCAGTTTATGGGCTAGCGGGATCTACGAGCAGTACTTC. This chain connects TRBV28 to TRBJ2-7; 9 nucleotides align to TRBD2. Germline V lookup: CDR1 MDHEN, CDR2 SYDVKM. This CDR3 contains 15 residues. After removal of 0 bases from V and 3 bases from J, the junction contained 3 bases not matched to a gene.

This sequence joins TRBV19 and TRBJ1-5; 10 positions agree with TRBD1. With V trimmed by 9 bases and J by 5 bases, 13 bases remained unmatched. The CDR3 is 16 amino acids. Germline V CDR1 and CDR2: LNHDA, SQIVND (reference sequence). The CDR3 here is CASTADRGRLDQPQHF. CDR3 bases: TGTGCCAGCACTGCAGACAGGGGGCGCTTGGATCAGCCCCAGCATTTT.

J is TRBJ1-1 and V is TRBV21-1. TRBV21-1 is classified as a pseudogene. The CDR3 has 17 amino acids. The CDR3 sequence: CASSPWRAPRSGTEAFF. In DNA form, the CDR3 reads TGTGCCAGCAGCCCATGGAGGGCCCCCCGTTCGGGCACTGAAGCTTTCTTT.

The V and J genes are TRBV5-1 and TRBJ2-7; 8 bases match TRBD1. CDR1 is SGHRS and CDR2 is YFSETQ in the germline V gene. V shed 4 bases and J 2 bases; nucleotides not matched to a gene: 5. The CDR3 contains 14 residues. The CDR3 region has the DNA TGCGCCAGCAGCCGCGGACAGGGAACCTACGAGCAGTACTTC. Amino acid sequence: CASSRGQGTYEQYF. The variable domain in full, completed from reference TRBV5-1 and TRBJ2-7, reads KAGVTQTPRYLIKTRGQQVTLSCSPISGHRSVSWYQQTPGQGLQFLFEYFSETQRNKGNFPGRFSGRQFSNSRSEMNVSTLELGDSALYLCASSRGQGTYEQYFGPGTRLTVT.

This chain connects TRBV7-8 to TRBJ1-1, with 8 bases fitting TRBD1. CDR1 SGHVS and CDR2 FQNEAQ come from the germline V gene. Trimming took 5 bases from V and 0 from J; bases not matched to a gene: 11. The length of the CDR3 is 17 residues. CDR3 sequence (DNA): TGTGCCAGCAGCGCTGGGACAGGAGCTCGGATGAACACTGAAGCTTTCTTT. Its translation: CASSAGTGARMNTEAFF. The variable domain in full, with the rest retrieved from reference TRBV7-8 and TRBJ1-1, is GAGVSQSPRYKVAKRGQDVALRCDPISGHVSLFWYQQALGQGPEFLTYFQNEAQLDKSGLPSDRFFAERPEGSVSTLKIQRTQQEDSAVYLCASSAGTGARMNTEAFFGQGTRLTVV.

The chain employs TRBV30 and TRBJ2-7; maybe TRBD2 (5 bases). CDR1 and CDR2 from the germline V gene are GTSNPN and SVGIG (reference sequence). The V gene lost 6 bases and the J gene lost 6 bases, with 15 bases spanning the gap. CDR3 size: 12 residues. CDR3 sequence reads: CACRGTSLEQYF. The CDR3 nucleotides read TGTGCCTGCCGGGGAACCTCCCTCGAGCAGTACTTC.

The V call is TRBV11-3, the J call TRBJ2-5, with 14 bases fitting TRBD2. V shed 2 bases, J shed 5 bases, and the junction held 7 bases outside the gene matches. The CDR3 runs 17 residues. Germline V lookup: CDR1 SGHNT, CDR2 YENEEA. The CDR3 protein is CASSLTTSGRAGETQYF. CDR3 DNA sequence: TGTGCCAGCAGCTTAACGACTAGCGGGAGGGCCGGGGAGACCCAGTACTTC.

This sequence joins TRBV18 and TRBJ2-7; a weak D match, TRBD2 (5 bases). V was shortened by 3 bases and J by 3 bases, with 15 bases between the two germline ends. The CDR3 spans 15 residues. The V gene's germline CDR1 is KGHSH and CDR2 LQKENI. The CDR3 spells CASSPYSDTYYEQYF. In DNA form, the CDR3 reads TGTGCCAGCTCACCCTATAGCGACACGTACTACGAGCAGTACTTC.

This clone was detected a few times. The rearrangement links TRBV3-1 (or the pseudogene TRBV3-2) to TRBJ2-1; 14 nucleotides match TRBD2. Unmatched junction bases numbered 2, after V lost 0 bases and J lost 7 bases. This CDR3 is 16 amino acids long. Germline V gene sequence: CDR1 LGHDT, CDR2 YNNKEL (reference sequence). For the CDR3, the DNA is TGTGCCAGCAGCCAAGAACGACTAGCGGGAGGGAATGAGCAGTTCTTC. This translates into CASSQERLAGGNEQFF.

The chain combines TRBV28 with TRBJ1-3, with TRBD1 as a possible D gene (5 bases). The CDR3 has 13 amino acids. V lost 8 bases and J lost 0, with 8 bases in between. Germline lookup yields CDR1 MDHEN and CDR2 SYDVKM. CDR3 region: CASEGVSGNTIYF. DNA of the CDR3: TGTGCCAGCGAAGGGGTCTCTGGAAACACCATATATTTT.

V gene TRBV5-1 combines with J gene TRBJ1-6, with TRBD1 identical over 7 bases. The germline CDR1 and CDR2 sequences are SGHRS and YFSETQ. The CDR3 runs to 14 residues. V was clipped by 0 bases and J by 7 bases; unmatched bases: 1. This CDR3 is CASSLEGGNSPLHF. The CDR3 region has the DNA TGCGCCAGCAGCTTGGAAGGGGGCAATTCACCCCTCCACTTT.

This chain links TRBV5-5 with TRBJ1-5, with no clear D. The CDR3 totals 14 residues. Per the germline V gene, CDR1 is SGHKS and CDR2 is YYEKEE (reference sequence). Trimming cost V 4 bases and J 6 bases, with 14 bases left between them. The CDR3 DNA reads TGTGCCAGCAGCCGGGGAGAGTCCCCTCAGCCCCAGCATTTT. This translates into CASSRGESPQPQHF.

V gene TRBV6-6 combines with J gene TRBJ1-1, with D tentatively TRBD1 (6 bases). This CDR3 region has 14 residues. The germline V gene encodes CDR1 MNHNY and CDR2 SVGAGI (reference sequence). Trimming cost V 2 bases and J 0 bases, with 7 bases left between them. The CDR3 region is CASSYQGLNTEAFF. DNA of the CDR3: TGTGCCAGCAGTTACCAGGGGCTGAACACTGAAGCTTTCTTT.

The chain combines TRBV11-1 with TRBJ2-5; 9 positions agree with TRBD2. J gave up 4 bases and V 5 bases, and 8 bases lay outside the gene matches. Looked up from germline, CDR1 is SGHAT and CDR2 is FQDESV (reference sequence). CDR3 length: 15 amino acids. The CDR3, as DNA: TGTGCCAGCAGCCGAGCGGGAGGCCTAGGAGAGACCCAGTACTTC. Encoded protein: CASSRAGGLGETQYF.

The chain carries TRBV10-3 and TRBJ2-7, with TRBD2 identical over 12 bases. CDR1 is ENHRY and CDR2 is SYGVKD in the germline V gene. The CDR3 is 14 amino acids. Trimming took 6 bases from V and 2 from J; bases not matched to a gene: 2. CDR3: CAISPSGRAYEQYF. In DNA, the CDR3 is TGTGCCATCAGCCCTAGCGGGAGGGCCTACGAGCAGTACTTC.

In its sample, this clone was seen a few times. The rearrangement joins TRBV11-2 to TRBJ1-6; D possibly corresponds to TRBD1 (5 bases). Trimming stripped 5 bases from V and 5 bases from J, with 13 bases between. The CDR3 length is 15 residues. CDR1 and CDR2 (germline): SGHAT, FQNNGV. Here the CDR3 reads CASSRDRLNNSPLHF. As DNA, the CDR3 is TGTGCCAGCAGCCGTGACAGATTAAATAATTCACCCCTCCACTTT.

This clone came up a few times. Other DNA sequences within the sample encode an identical CDR3. This chain uses TRBV28 with TRBJ1-2; D is unclear. Trimming took off 2 bases at V and 4 bases at J, with 5 bases between the two ends. There are 12 residues in the CDR3. CDR1 is MDHEN and CDR2 is SYDVKM in the germline V gene. The CDR3 is CASSLRLYGYTF. CDR3 bases: TGTGCCAGCAGTTTAAGACTCTATGGCTACACCTTC.

This clone was recorded once. The chain uses TRBV18 and TRBJ2-3; perhaps TRBD2 as D (6 bases). The CDR3 length is 15 residues. Between the trimmed V and J ends, which lost 2 bases and 3 bases, there was a span of 12 bases. Germline V gene lookup returns CDR1 KGHSH and CDR2 LQKENI. This CDR3 reads CASSPWGEGTDTQYF. CDR3 sequence (DNA): TGTGCCAGCTCACCATGGGGGGAAGGGACAGATACGCAGTATTTT.